Following are 18 T cell receptor beta chains from one sample sequenced in a study of response to subunit inactivated influenza vaccine. TCRdb independently ran MiXCR on the RT-PCR reads; one entry per CDR3 protein. Altogether some 600,000 distinct CDR3 sequences are present, roughly 15% being singletons, with the ten largest covering 7.6%. The material sequenced was PBMCs from blood, taken less than 15 days before vaccination. These receptors originate from a man in his forties or fifties who received an inactivated influenza vaccine.

This clonotype has only a few counts. The rearrangement uses TRBV7-2 and TRBJ1-6; D is uncertain. Trimming removed 4 bases from V and 8 bases from J, with 15 bases in between. CDR1 and CDR2 from the germline V gene are SGHTA and FQGNSA. This CDR3 contains 15 residues. CDR3 DNA sequence: TGTGCCAGCAGCTCCCGCGGAACAGATCATTCACCCCTCCACTTT. This gives the protein CASSSRGTDHSPLHF.

In its sample, this clonotype was seen a few times. V gene TRBV5-8 combines with J gene TRBJ2-3; D is possibly TRBD1 (5 bases). V lost 5 bases to trimming and J lost 4 bases, with 17 bases between them. Per germline, CDR1 SGHTS and CDR2 YDEGEE. The CDR3 is 15 residues long. The CDR3 DNA reads as TGTGCCAGCAGTCAAACTTCCAGCAGGGCAGATACGCAGTATTTT. Translation: CASSQTSSRADTQYF. The whole variable domain, remainder taken from reference TRBV5-8 and TRBJ2-3, is EAGVTQSPTHLIKTRGQQATLRCSPISGHTSVYWYQQALGLGLQFLLWYDEGEERNRGNFPPRFSGRQFPNYSSELNVNALELEDSALYLCASSQTSSRADTQYFGPGTRLTVL.

This clonotype was seen at least ten times. The chain recombines TRBV5-1 with TRBJ2-7; 8 positions match TRBD1. Germline CDR1 SGHRS, CDR2 YFSETQ. This CDR3 is built from 13 residues. After removal of 4 bases from V and 3 bases from J, the junction contained 3 bases not matched to a gene. CDR3 sequence reads: CASSTTGGYEQYF. The CDR3 DNA follows: TGCGCCAGCAGCACCACAGGGGGCTACGAGCAGTACTTC.

In the case of this clonotype: One end of the junction fails to match germline, which may point to a read error. CDR3 loop: CASSSGNPEAFF. Written as DNA, the CDR3 is TGTGCCAGCAGCTCGGGGAACCCTGAAGCTTTCTTT. The V gene is TRBV5-6, the J gene TRBJ1-1, with D unclear. The length of the CDR3 is 12 residues. Germline values: CDR1 SGHDT, CDR2 YYEEEE.

V and J are TRBV20-1 and TRBJ2-7, with TRBD1 matching 7 bases. The J segment lost 2 bases and the V segment lost 6 bases, leaving 7 bases of the junction unmatched. This CDR3 has 13 residues. Germline assignment: CDR1 DFQATT and CDR2 SNEGSKA (reference sequence). The DNA of the CDR3 is TGCAGTGCAAGGGACAGTGGGCCCTACGAGCAGTACTTC. Amino acid sequence: CSARDSGPYEQYF.

This clonotype was observed at least ten times. The CDR3 is CASSQDLGVGVYGYTF. CDR3 sequence (DNA): TGCGCCAGCAGCCAAGATCTGGGGGTGGGGGTTTATGGCTACACCTTC. The chain uses TRBV4-3 and TRBJ1-2; tentative D call: TRBD1 (5 bases). The length of the CDR3 is 16 residues. The germline gives CDR1 LGHNA, CDR2 YSLEER. V shed 0 bases and J shed 5 bases, with 16 bases lying between them.

This chain uses TRBV6-1 with TRBJ2-2; D not certain. Trimming cost V 7 bases and J 1 base, with 13 bases left between them. This CDR3 has 15 amino acids. Germline lookup yields CDR1 MNHNS and CDR2 SASEGT. CDR3 nucleotides: TGTGCCAGCAAGGGTCCAAACCGGAACACCGGGGAGCTGTTTTTT. Amino acids: CASKGPNRNTGELFF.

This clonotype was observed at least ten times. The V and J genes are TRBV20-1 and TRBJ2-5; 12 nucleotides line up with TRBD1. CDR3 size: 15 residues. From germline, CDR1 is DFQATT and CDR2 SNEGSKA (reference sequence). J was trimmed by 5 bases and V by 3 bases; bases with no gene match: 7. The CDR3, as DNA: TGCAGTGCTAGTCGGGACAGGGGGCGGTATGAGACCCAGTACTTC. The encoded protein is CSASRDRGRYETQYF.

In DNA, the CDR3 is TGTGCCAGCAGCATCACAGGGGTGGGGCAGCCCCAGCATTTT. Its translation: CASSITGVGQPQHF. The rearrangement uses TRBV12-3 or TRBV12-4 and TRBJ1-5, with 7 bases that match TRBD1. The J segment lost 7 bases and the V segment lost 6 bases, leaving 9 bases of the junction unmatched. The CDR3 contains 14 residues.

This clonotype was picked up many times. This chain links TRBV20-1 with TRBJ2-5; D is unclear. This CDR3 is 15 amino acids long. The germline CDR1 and CDR2 sequences are DFQATT and SNEGSKA (reference sequence). V shed 0 bases and J shed 4 bases, with 15 bases lying between them. CDR3 amino acids: CSARDAQAPGETQYF. DNA of the CDR3: TGCAGTGCTAGAGATGCCCAGGCCCCAGGAGAGACCCAGTACTTC.

The chain is built from TRBV4-1 and TRBJ2-4; D may correspond to TRBD1 or TRBD2 (5 bases each). The V and J ends lost 4 bases and 0 bases respectively, with 16 bases between them. The CDR3 loop spans 17 amino acids. In germline, CDR1 is MGHRA, CDR2 YSYEKL. The CDR3 DNA reads as TGCGCCAGCAGCCTGGGGACGTATTCTGGAGCCAAAAACATTCAGTACTTC. Its protein product is CASSLGTYSGAKNIQYF.

The V call is TRBV5-5, the J call TRBJ2-7; the D is unclear. The V gene's germline CDR1 is SGHKS and CDR2 YYEKEE (reference sequence). Trimming removed 2 bases at V and 6 bases at J, with 6 bases between. The CDR3 is 11 amino acids. CDR3: CASSFDIEQYF. DNA of the CDR3: TGTGCCAGCAGCTTCGACATCGAGCAGTACTTC.

This clonotype came up a few times. The chain links TRBV2 to TRBJ2-7; 10 bases line up with TRBD1. CDR1 is SNHLY, CDR2 FYNNEI, per germline. The CDR3 length is 15 residues. The V and J ends lost 7 bases and 2 bases, in that order; junction bases with no gene match: 8. CDR3 protein: CASKPPDRGTYEQYF. CDR3 DNA: TGTGCCAGCAAGCCCCCGGACAGGGGGACCTACGAGCAGTACTTC.

The chain carries TRBV15 and TRBJ1-4, with a tentative D call TRBD1 (5 bases). Trimming took 8 bases from V and 3 from J, leaving 16 bases between them. CDR1 and CDR2 from the germline V gene are LNHNV and YYDKDF (reference sequence). The CDR3 is 15 amino acids. The CDR3 bases are TGTGCCACCGGGACGGGAAGTTGGGCTAATGAAAAACTGTTTTTT. This codes for CATGTGSWANEKLFF.

The chain has TRBV20-1 and TRBJ2-3, with 10 bases identical to TRBD2. Trimming removed 0 bases from V and 2 bases from J; junction bases left unmatched: 8. The CDR3 sequence is 17 residues long. Per the germline V gene, CDR1 is DFQATT and CDR2 is SNEGSKA (reference sequence). The CDR3 sequence: CSARDELAGIYTDTQYF. The CDR3 DNA sequence: TGCAGTGCTAGAGATGAACTAGCGGGGATCTACACAGATACGCAGTATTTT.

This clonotype appeared many times. The chain carries TRBV12-3 or TRBV12-4 and TRBJ1-6; TRBD1 is a possible D gene (6 bases). V lost 8 bases and J 10 bases, leaving 12 bases between the germline ends. The length of the CDR3 is 12 residues. CDR3 coding DNA: TGTGCCAGCGGCGGGACACCCTCACCCCTCCACTTT. Its protein is CASGGTPSPLHF.

The sample holds a few counts of this clonotype. The genes are TRBV4-2 and TRBJ2-3; tentative D call: TRBD2 (5 bases). The CDR3 consists of 16 residues. CDR1 LGHNA and CDR2 YNFKEQ come from the germline V gene. The V end lost 5 bases, the J end lost 4 bases, and 19 bases lay between the germline ends. CDR3: CASSETTLLSADTQYF. Here the CDR3 DNA reads TGTGCCAGCAGCGAGACTACCCTTTTGTCCGCAGATACGCAGTATTTT.

J is TRBJ1-5 and V is TRBV20-1; a weak D match, TRBD1 (6 bases). Trimming shortened V by 6 bases and J by 3 bases, and 12 bases separated the two germline ends. Germline V CDR1 and CDR2: DFQATT, SNEGSKA (reference sequence). This CDR3 has 13 amino acids. This chain's CDR3 is CSARRQVNQPQHF. CDR3 in DNA: TGCAGTGCCAGACGACAGGTCAATCAGCCCCAGCATTTT.